This entry is about one TCR beta chain. Researchers ran the PCR with 60 Vbeta and 13 Jbeta primers. Here immunoSEQ multiplex PCR was the method, and the copy in TCRdb shows in-frame clones only, minus some. The data hold 150,000 to 200,000 clones, with around 81% observed a single time. This CDR3 spans 13 amino acids. The V gene end was trimmed by 6 bases and the J gene end by 4 bases; junction bases not matched to a gene: 8. Germline V gene lookup returns CDR1 SQVTM and CDR2 ANQGSEA. The data are from a study of cytomegalovirus exposure and HLA in healthy donors. Background on the study: Previous work identified 117 million unique TCR beta sequences from about 200 million T cells.

The chain combines TRBV29-1 with TRBJ1-2; 7 nucleotides match TRBD1. The sequenced sample was PBMCs. The sequence was obtained from a woman younger than 35 in good health and CMV-seropositive. In DNA form, the CDR3 reads TGCAGCGTCATACAGGGGAGAGGCTATGGCTACACCTTC. Translated: CSVIQGRGYGYTF.